These T cell receptor beta chains were read from a single sample in a study of radiotherapy plus CTLA-4 blockade in lung cancer. Method: immunoSEQ multiplex PCR; TCRdb's copy keeps in-frame clones and lacks some. The data show about 51,000 clones, around 79% seen once. The sample here was peripheral blood, taken from a patient treated with radiotherapy plus ipilimumab. All receptors derive from a human donor with non-small cell lung cancer who had a complete response to radiotherapy plus ipilimumab. CDR3s include the opening cysteine and the closing phenylalanine or tryptophan. D genes are given only for firm matches. Clone size is shown for a subset of rows, as once, few, many or a class of expanded clone.

.	15	once	TRBJ2-3	TRBV7-7	TGTGCTAGCAGCCGTGGGAGCCAACAGACAGATACGCAGTATTTT	CASSRGSQQTDTQYF
TRBD1	13	.	TRBJ1-1	TRBV2	TGTGCCAGCAGTAGGGGGCAGCTACTTGAAGCTTTCTTT	CASSRGQLLEAFF
.	13	.	TRBJ1-2	TRBV5-6	TGTGCCAGCAGCCAAAGGAGGGGTTGGGGCTACACCTTC	CASSQRRGWGYTF
.	16	few	TRBJ2-7	TRBV6-6	TGTGCCAGCAGTCGAGACACAGGGACGGGCACCTACGAGCAGTACTTC	CASSRDTGTGTYEQYF
TRBD1	14	.	TRBJ2-7	TRBV2	TGTGCCAGCAGTAGATCCCAATACAGGGGAGAGGGGTACTTC	CASSRSQYRGEGYF
TRBD1	13	.	TRBJ2-2	TRBV5-1	TGCGCCAGCGGGACAGGGAACACCGGGGAGCTGTTTTTT	CASGTGNTGELFF
.	17	.	TRBJ1-1	TRBV11-2	TGTGCCAGCAGCCGTTCAAGGGGGGGGACTTCGAACACTGAAGCTTTCTTT	CASSRSRGGTSNTEAFF
TRBD1	13	.	TRBJ1-2	TRBV7-6	TGTGCCAGCAGCGTAGGCGCAGGGGGTGGCTACACCTTC	CASSVGAGGGYTF
.	16	.	TRBJ1-2	TRBV2	TGTGCCAGCAGTGAAGAGAGCGCCGGGCCAAGGGGAGGCTACACCTTC	CASSEESAGPRGGYTF
TRBD2	15	.	TRBJ2-7	TRBV5-4	TGTGCCAGCAGCTTGGGGAGCGGGAGCTCCTACGAGCAGTACTTC	CASSLGSGSSYEQYF
TRBD2	14	.	TRBJ2-7	TRBV6-5	TGTGCCAGCAGTTATGGGGGGGGATTTTACGAGCAGTACTTC	CASSYGGGFYEQYF
TRBD2	15	once	TRBJ2-1	TRBV4-3	TGCGCCAGCAGCCAAGATCTGGGGGGAGGGAGAGGGCAGTTCTTC	CASSQDLGGGRGQFF
.	12	.	TRBJ2-7	TRBV6-5	TGTGCCAGCTCGGCCAGGGTGGACGAGCAGTACTTC	CASSARVDEQYF
TRBD2	17	once	TRBJ2-4	TRBV4-1	TGCGCCAGCAGCCAATATGGACTAGCGGGACCGAAAAACATTCAGTACTTC	CASSQYGLAGPKNIQYF
TRBD2	16	once	TRBJ2-3	TRBV28	TGTGCCAGCAGTTTGGGGCTAGCGGGTGGCACAGATACGCAGTATTTT	CASSLGLAGGTDTQYF
TRBD2	15	few	TRBJ2-7	TRBV6-5	TGTGCCAGCAGTTACGCTAGCGGGGACCCCTACGAGCAGTACTTC	CASSYASGDPYEQYF
.	14	.	TRBJ2-7	TRBV7-2	TGTGCCAGCAGCTTGGAGGACGTTCGTTACGAGCAGTACTTC	CASSLEDVRYEQYF
TRBD1	14	.	TRBJ2-7	TRBV7-8	TGTGCCAGCAGCCCCAGGGACAGCTCCAACGAGCAGTACTTC	CASSPRDSSNEQYF
.	18	once	TRBJ2-5	TRBV11-3	TGTGCCAGCAGCTTAGGAAGTTATATTCATGGAGGACAAGAGACCCAGTACTTC	CASSLGSYIHGGQETQYF
TRBD2	16	.	TRBJ2-3	TRBV9	TGTGCCAGCAGCGTAGTCACTAGCGGGAGCGCAGATACGCAGTATTTT	CASSVVTSGSADTQYF
.	13	.	TRBJ1-1	TRBV18	TGTGCCAGCTCACCAGGCCCAGGTACGGAAGCTTTCTTT	CASSPGPGTEAFF
TRBD1	17	.	TRBJ2-6	TRBV28	TGTGCCAGCAGTTCCCTAACGACAGGGACTGGGGCCAACGTCCTGACTTTC	CASSSLTTGTGANVLTF
.	13	.	TRBJ2-7	TRBV6-5	TGTGCCAGCAGCCAAGCGGTATCCTACGAGCAGTACTTC	CASSQAVSYEQYF
.	14	.	TRBJ1-1	TRBV27	TGTGCCAGCAGTTTACGGGGGGCCGGCACTGAAGCTTTCTTT	CASSLRGAGTEAFF
.	14	.	TRBJ1-1	TRBV19	TGTGCCAGTAGTATAGATCGCAGGGGACGGCGAGCTTTCTTT	CASSIDRRGRRAFF
.	15	.	TRBJ2-7	TRBV18	TGTGCCAGCTCACCACGAGGCGGGGACTCCTACGAGCAGTACTTC	CASSPRGGDSYEQYF
.	17	.	TRBJ1-2	TRBV6-1	TGTGCCAGCAGTGAAGAAATAAAACTTAGGGGGAACTATGGCTACACCTTC	CASSEEIKLRGNYGYTF
.	14	.	TRBJ2-5	TRBV11-3	TGTGCCAGCAGCTTAGAGGCAGGGCTAGAGACCCAGTACTTC	CASSLEAGLETQYF
.	13	.	TRBJ2-5	TRBV5-5	TGTGCCAGCAGCTTGGGCAGCCAAGAGACCCAGTACTTC	CASSLGSQETQYF